These 11 T cell receptor beta chains originate from one sample sequenced in a study of post-analysis software for immune sequencing data (dated by TCRdb to between 2014 and 2017). These receptors' antigens are unknown. Results and caveats for the whole study, not just this receptor: A handful of TRBV segments, including TRBV5-6, TRBV5-1 and TRBV20-1, were significantly more frequent in patients than controls.

The library came from PCR. TCRdb shows the sequencer as Illumina HiSeq 2500. To reduce PCR and sequencing biases, unique molecular identifiers were incorporated into the TCR beta cDNA libraries. TCRdb itself trimmed the public reads at Q25 with fastp, ran MiXCR and retained productive beta chains. Identical CDR3 protein sequences are pooled into one entry, listed with their most common genes and DNA. Within this sample are hundreds of thousands of distinct CDR3 sequences, with 44% of them counted one time only. The biggest ten clones account for about 1.8% of the sample. Sequencing was carried out using blood. The source of these receptors is a girl aged 10 to 17 with multiple sclerosis.

This clonotype was recorded a few times. This chain uses TRBV29-1 with TRBJ1-2; D unclear. CDR1 is SQVTM and CDR2 is ANQGSEA in the germline V gene. CDR3 size: 12 residues. The V and J ends lost 5 bases and 3 bases respectively, with 10 bases between them. CDR3 in amino acids: CSVFRTDYGYTF. The CDR3 region has the DNA TGCAGCGTTTTCCGGACCGACTATGGCTACACCTTC.

This clonotype appeared a few times. V and J are TRBV6-1 and TRBJ2-1; no clear D. From germline, CDR1 is MNHNS and CDR2 SASEGT. This CDR3 comprises 16 residues. V gave up 4 bases and J gave up 2 bases, with 15 bases separating them. As DNA, the CDR3 is TGTGCCAGCAGTGCTCAAGGCGGCAGAGCCTACAATGAGCAGTTCTTC. It is translated as CASSAQGGRAYNEQFF.

This clonotype came up a few times. The V gene is TRBV20-1, the J gene TRBJ2-7; 10 nucleotides agree with TRBD2. V lost 0 bases and J lost 3; bases outside the gene matches: 2. The CDR3 loop spans 14 amino acids. Per the germline V gene, CDR1 is DFQATT and CDR2 is SNEGSKA (reference sequence). The CDR3 spells CSARDSGGLYEQYF. The CDR3 DNA reads as TGCAGTGCTAGAGATAGCGGGGGGCTCTACGAGCAGTACTTC.

This clonotype was detected only a few times. The chain couples TRBV24-1 to TRBJ2-1, with TRBD2 matching over 10 bases. Per the germline V gene, CDR1 is KGHDR and CDR2 is SFDVKD. The CDR3 spans 16 residues. J was trimmed by 5 bases and V by 3 bases; bases with no gene match: 6. The DNA of the CDR3 is TGTGCCACCAGTGATCTAACTAGCGGGGTAAACAATGAGCAGTTCTTC. Its translation is CATSDLTSGVNNEQFF.

This clonotype occurred once. The genes are TRBV20-1 and TRBJ2-6; no clear D gene. The CDR3 covers 16 residues. Germline CDR1 is DFQATT and CDR2 is SNEGSKA (reference sequence). V lost 1 base, J lost 0 bases, and 10 bases lay in between. In DNA form, the CDR3 reads TGCAGTGCTAGAGCCCCGAAAGGCTCTGGGGCCAACGTCCTGACTTTC. Translated: CSARAPKGSGANVLTF.

This clonotype was detected only a few times. The CDR3 DNA is TGCAGTGCTAGAGATGGGACTAGCGGCCTCTACGAGCAGTACTTC. Translating gives CSARDGTSGLYEQYF. J is TRBJ2-7 and V is TRBV20-1; 11 bases line up with TRBD2. The CDR3 extends over 15 amino acids. The V gene end was trimmed by 0 bases and the J gene end by 3 bases; junction bases not matched to a gene: 4. Germline V gene data show CDR1 as DFQATT and CDR2 as SNEGSKA (reference sequence).

This rearrangement joins TRBV6-6 to TRBJ2-7; D gene uncertain. The germline gives CDR1 MNHNY, CDR2 SVGAGI (reference sequence). The CDR3 has 12 amino acids. The ends were cut back, 0 bases at V and 5 bases at J, with 5 bases in the middle. The CDR3 loop reads CASSYSNDEQYF. Written as DNA, the CDR3 is TGTGCCAGCAGTTACTCAAATGACGAGCAGTACTTC.

Remarks on this clonotype: This may arise from a read error, as a much more abundant clone is one base away. V gene TRBV12-3 or TRBV12-4 combines with J gene TRBJ1-2; TRBD1 matches 7 bases. The CDR3 spans 15 residues. The CDR3 region has the DNA TGTGCCAGCAGTTTATTAACGGGACAGTTCTATGGCCACACCTTC. It codes for CASSLLTGQFYGHTF.

This clonotype was observed at least ten times. Germline is not matched at one junction end, which may reflect a read error. The V call is TRBV5-1, the J call TRBJ1-2; D is possibly TRBD1 (6 bases). The germline V gene has CDR1 SGHRS and CDR2 YFSETQ. This CDR3 is 13 amino acids long. CDR3 coding DNA: TGTGCCAGCAGCTTACAGGGATCCTATGGCTACACCTTC. Translating it yields CASSLQGSYGYTF. The full variable domain, completed using reference TRBV5-1 and TRBJ1-2, is KAGVTQTPRYLIKTRGQQVTLSCSPISGHRSVSWYQQTPGQGLQFLFEYFSETQRNKGNFPGRFSGRQFSNSRSEMNVSTLELGDSALYLCASSLQGSYGYTFGSGTRLTVV.

There are a few counts of this clonotype. V usage is TRBV6-2 or TRBV6-3 and J usage is TRBJ2-4; possible D gene TRBD1, 5 bases. The better agreement between TRBJ2-7 and the DNA end casts doubt on the J call. The germline V gene has CDR1 MNHEY and CDR2 SVGEGT. This CDR3 has 12 amino acids. CDR3 sequence (DNA): TGTGCCAGCAGTTACTATGGGGCCGAGCAGTACTTC. It translates to CASSYYGAEQYF.

This clonotype was picked up one time. The gene calls are TRBV5-5 and TRBJ2-3; D uncertain. Trimming stripped 2 bases from V and 0 bases from J, with 13 bases between. The CDR3 runs 16 residues. From germline, CDR1 is SGHKS and CDR2 YYEKEE (reference sequence). CDR3 sequence: CASSFSAATSTDTQYF. For the CDR3, the DNA is TGTGCCAGCAGCTTTTCCGCAGCTACTAGCACAGATACGCAGTATTTT.